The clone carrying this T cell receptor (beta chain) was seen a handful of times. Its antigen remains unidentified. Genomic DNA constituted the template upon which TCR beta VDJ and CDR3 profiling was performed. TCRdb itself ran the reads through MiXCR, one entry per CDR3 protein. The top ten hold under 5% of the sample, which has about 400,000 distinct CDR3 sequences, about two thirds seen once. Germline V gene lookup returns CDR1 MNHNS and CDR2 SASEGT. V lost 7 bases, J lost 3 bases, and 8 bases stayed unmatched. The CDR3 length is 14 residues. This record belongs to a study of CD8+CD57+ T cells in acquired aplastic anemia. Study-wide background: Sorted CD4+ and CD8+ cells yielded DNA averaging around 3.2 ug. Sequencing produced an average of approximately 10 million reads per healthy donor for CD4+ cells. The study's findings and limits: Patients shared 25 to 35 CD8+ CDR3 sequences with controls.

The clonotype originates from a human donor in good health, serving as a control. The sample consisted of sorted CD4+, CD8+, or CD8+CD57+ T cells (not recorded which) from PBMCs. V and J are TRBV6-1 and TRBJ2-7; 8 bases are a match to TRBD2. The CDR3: CASTGGDWSYEQYF. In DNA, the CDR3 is TGTGCCAGCACCGGGGGGGACTGGAGCTACGAGCAGTACTTC.